The source of this TCR beta chain is a study of T cell responses to AZD1222 COVID-19 vaccine. Details on this clone: Antigen unknown.

Study-wide results and limits: Donors in the cohort were predominantly white British and more often female, and clonal diversity was possibly underestimated. Spike-specific TCR breadth and depth both grew after two AZD1222 doses. AZD1222 recipients seropositive at baseline numbered only six. Researchers took repertoire samples only after the peak T cell response had come.

There are 14 residues in the CDR3. J was trimmed by 5 bases and V by 2 bases; bases with no gene match: 6. The germline V gene has CDR1 SGDLS and CDR2 YYNGEE. The method was immunoSEQ multiplex PCR; TCRdb's version includes in-frame clones alone and lacks a portion of them. Of 100,000 to 120,000 clones in the sample, approximately 89% were seen once. This chain uses TRBV9 with TRBJ2-5, with 7 positions matching TRBD1. The receptor was isolated from an adult in good health. The sample here was peripheral blood, taken on day 0 of MenACWY control vaccination. This CDR3 is CASSVTGAGETQYF. The DNA of the CDR3 is TGTGCCAGCAGCGTTACAGGGGCCGGGGAGACCCAGTACTTC.